The 13 T cell receptor beta chains below were found in one sample sequenced in a study of T cells in Graves' hyperthyroidism and ophthalmopathy. RNA transcripts were the template for amplifying TCR beta CDR3 regions. The study used the HTBI primer set for a first-round RT-PCR of the TCR CDR3. Each CDR3 protein is one row after TCRdb ran MiXCR on the multiplex PCR reads. The table has 700,000 to 950,000 distinct CDR3 sequences, roughly a third seen once; the top ten hold around 32%. Sequencing input: blood. All receptors come from a woman aged 40 to 50 with Graves' hyperthyroidism.

The chain has TRBV7-8 and TRBJ1-4; 8 bases map to TRBD1. The CDR3 spans 15 residues. The V gene end was trimmed by 6 bases and the J gene end by 6 bases; junction bases not matched to a gene: 9. The germline gives CDR1 SGHVS, CDR2 FQNEAQ. CDR3 nucleotides: TGTGCCAGCAGTCCAGGGGGCTTGGACGATGAAAAACTGTTTTTT. Its translation is CASSPGGLDDEKLFF. Full variable domain (outside the CDR3, taken from reference TRBV7-8 and TRBJ1-4): GAGVSQSPRYKVAKRGQDVALRCDPISGHVSLFWYQQALGQGPEFLTYFQNEAQLDKSGLPSDRFFAERPEGSVSTLKIQRTQQEDSAVYLCASSPGGLDDEKLFFGSGTQLSVL.

This clonotype was seen repeatedly, ten times or more. The chain combines TRBV19 with TRBJ1-2, with a tentative D call TRBD1 (5 bases). The ends were cut back, 4 bases at V and 3 bases at J, with 12 bases in the middle. In germline, CDR1 is LNHDA, CDR2 SQIVND (reference sequence). The CDR3 has 14 amino acids. CDR3 sequence (DNA): TGTGCCAGTAGTAAAAGGCCAGGGTACTATGGCTACACCTTC. This gives the protein CASSKRPGYYGYTF. The full variable domain, its missing parts supplied by reference TRBV19 and TRBJ1-2, is DGGITQSPKYLFRKEGQNVTLSCEQNLNHDAMYWYRQDPGQGLRLIYYSQIVNDFQKGDIAEGYSVSREKKESFPLTVTSAQKNPTAFYLCASSKRPGYYGYTFGSGTRLTVV.

This clonotype has more than one count but fewer than ten. This chain joins TRBV12-3 or TRBV12-4 and TRBJ2-2; D uncertain. V was cut by 3 bases and J by 1 base, with 6 bases left in between. This CDR3 has 14 residues. In nucleotides, the CDR3 is TGTGCCAGCAGTTTTCTGGTGAACACCGGGGAGCTGTTTTTT. Its protein is CASSFLVNTGELFF.

On this clonotype: With a much larger clone just one base away, this may be a read error. The V and J genes are TRBV2 and TRBJ1-4, with D possibly matching TRBD1 (5 bases). The CDR3 is 15 residues long. Germline V CDR1 and CDR2: SNHLY, FYNNEI. The CDR3 loop reads CASREGLGSNEKLLF. As DNA, the CDR3 is TGTGCCAGCAGGGAGGGGTTGGGGTCTAATGAAAAACTGCTTTTT.

This clonotype was counted ten times or more. The chain couples TRBV29-1 to TRBJ1-2; TRBD1 aligns across 9 bases. V dropped 4 bases and J dropped 8; count of bases not matched to a gene: 5. Germline V gene sequence: CDR1 SQVTM, CDR2 ANQGSEA. The CDR3 runs 12 residues. The CDR3 nucleotides are TGCAGCGTTGGGACAGGGGCGCACGGCTACACCTTC. Protein product: CSVGTGAHGYTF.

This clonotype was seen a handful of times. The chain joins TRBV10-3 to TRBJ1-5, with D unresolved. With 5 bases removed from V and 9 bases from J, the gap between germline ends came to 2 bases. This CDR3 contains 9 residues. Looked up from germline, CDR1 is ENHRY and CDR2 is SYGVKD. DNA for the CDR3: TGTGCCATCAGTACGCCCCAGCATTTT. Translating gives CAISTPQHF.

The chain links TRBV10-3 to TRBJ1-4; 8 positions match TRBD1. The junction had 7 bases not matched to a gene; V was cut back by 4 bases and J by 3 bases. CDR3 length: 16 amino acids. Germline assignment: CDR1 ENHRY and CDR2 SYGVKD. CDR3 sequence: CAISAGGRGPNEKLFF. In DNA form, the CDR3 reads TGTGCCATCAGTGCAGGAGGCAGGGGGCCTAATGAAAAACTGTTTTTT.

This clonotype was detected ten times or more. The chain is built from TRBV29-1 and TRBJ1-1; D is unresolved. The CDR3 is made up of 14 amino acids. V lost 7 bases, J lost 3 bases, and 18 bases lay in between. Germline V CDR1 and CDR2: SQVTM, ANQGSEA. In DNA form, the CDR3 reads TGCAGCGCCTTCCCCCGGGGTATGGACACTGAAGCTTTCTTT. Residues: CSAFPRGMDTEAFF.

The gene calls are TRBV7-2 and TRBJ1-5; 7 nucleotides match TRBD1. Per the germline V gene, CDR1 is SGHTA and CDR2 is FQGNSA. Unmatched junction bases numbered 4, after V lost 4 bases and J lost 4 bases. The CDR3 is 14 residues long. This CDR3 is CASSWTGLNQPQHF. In nucleotides, the CDR3 is TGTGCCAGCAGCTGGACAGGTTTAAATCAGCCCCAGCATTTT.

The CDR3 sequence: CASSLLGTGYTF. In DNA form, the CDR3 reads TGTGCCAGCAGCTTACTCGGGACAGGCTACACCTTC. V gene TRBV7-8 combines with J gene TRBJ1-2; the D gene is possibly TRBD1 (6 bases). This CDR3 comprises 12 residues. V lost 2 bases and J lost 8, with 9 bases in between. Looked up from germline, CDR1 is SGHVS and CDR2 is FQNEAQ.

Of note for this clonotype: One junction end disagrees with the germline gene, perhaps due to a read error. This chain links TRBV9 with TRBJ2-2, with 9 nucleotides matching TRBD1. The germline V gene encodes CDR1 SGDLS and CDR2 YYNGEE. This CDR3 is built from 16 residues. The CDR3 is CASSPRDRGNTGELVF. Here the CDR3 DNA reads TGTGCCAGCAGCCCGAGAGACAGGGGGAACACCGGGGAGCTGGTTTTT.

DNA for the CDR3: TGTGCCAGCAGACGTACAGGGGGAAGAGCTTTCTTT. Translating gives CASRRTGGRAFF. The chain employs TRBV11-2 and TRBJ1-1, with 8 bases that match TRBD1. Germline CDR1 is SGHAT and CDR2 is FQNNGV. Trimming took 6 bases from V and 10 from J; bases not matched to a gene: 7. The CDR3 loop spans 12 amino acids.

The chain couples TRBV9 to TRBJ1-2; TRBD1 agrees at 9 bases. J was trimmed by 8 bases and V by 4 bases; bases with no gene match: 12. Germline V gene lookup returns CDR1 SGDLS and CDR2 YYNGEE. The CDR3 covers 15 residues. CDR3 DNA sequence: TGTGCCAGCAGCCACCTGGACAGGGGATCTGGCGGCTACACCTTC. Translating gives CASSHLDRGSGGYTF.